The rows below give T cell receptor beta chains drawn from one sample of a study of tumor-infiltrating lymphocytes in localized non-small cell lung cancer. Measured with immunoSEQ multiplex PCR; TCRdb has only the in-frame clones, and not every one. The sample records approximately 8,100 clones, 60% to 70% being singletons. The specimen sequenced was uninvolved lung tissue not adjacent to the tumor. These receptors were collected from a human donor with non-small cell lung cancer. CDR3s include the opening cysteine and the closing phenylalanine or tryptophan. The order of the fields is CDR3 protein, V gene.

CDR3: CASSFTDRDQPQHF
V: TRBV7-2

CDR3: CASSQGWVNEQFF
V: TRBV7-7

CDR3: CASSIGGARNTQYF
V: TRBV19

CDR3: CSVTSRAPPGQYF
V: TRBV29-1

CDR3: CASRLDRGNEQFF
V: TRBV2

CDR3: CASSLKGVDTQYF
V: TRBV5-6

CDR3: CAWRGRDPNYGYTF
V: TRBV30

CDR3: CASMGGMGYYEQYF
V: TRBV6-1

CDR3: CASSIDNPTGASNQPQHF
V: TRBV19

CDR3: CASSSGPYEQYF
V: TRBV5-6

CDR3: CATRGTSGHNEQFF
V: TRBV15

CDR3: CASSLAGANTGELFF
V: TRBV28

CDR3: CASSLLAGGPVSGANVLTF
V: TRBV11-2

CDR3: CASSTYEKLFF
V: TRBV2

CDR3: CASSPEGGAQETQYF
V: TRBV5-1

CDR3: CAWSVVNRGRETQYF
V: TRBV30

CDR3: CASSYGLAGPNEQFF
V: TRBV9

CDR3: CASSSGGGISEQYF
V: TRBV7-2

CDR3: CASSLITGGVMFEQYF
V: TRBV28

CDR3: CASSWESGTSGTDTQYF
V: TRBV28

CDR3: CASNRGQGNYGYTF
V: TRBV19

CDR3: CAWSPLRGSLMADTQYF
V: TRBV30

CDR3: CASSPPLLFKLFF
V: TRBV19

CDR3: CASSLGGYGTGGADTQYF
V: TRBV7-6

CDR3: CASSQAPQETQYF
V: TRBV14

CDR3: CASSDDNQPQHF
V: TRBV2

CDR3: CASSADRGETQYF
V: TRBV7-7

CDR3: CASSSRDKGTDTQYF
V: TRBV6-5

CDR3: CASSEAGRNTEAFF
V: TRBV25-1

CDR3: CSVDSETNVLTF
V: TRBV29-1

CDR3: CASSQETGVGSTDTQYF
V: TRBV4-3

CDR3: CASSSTAKGLSSYEQYF
V: TRBV4-2

CDR3: CASSFGRQETQYF
V: TRBV7-2

CDR3: CASGRVGETQYF
V: TRBV19

CDR3: CASSPSERTDTQYF
V: TRBV5-1

CDR3: CASSLVIGGDTEAFF
V: TRBV5-1

CDR3: CASTSTDGNTIYF
V: TRBV11-3

CDR3: CASSQEWEETQYF
V: TRBV4-3

CDR3: CASSIRTGNSYEQYF
V: TRBV19